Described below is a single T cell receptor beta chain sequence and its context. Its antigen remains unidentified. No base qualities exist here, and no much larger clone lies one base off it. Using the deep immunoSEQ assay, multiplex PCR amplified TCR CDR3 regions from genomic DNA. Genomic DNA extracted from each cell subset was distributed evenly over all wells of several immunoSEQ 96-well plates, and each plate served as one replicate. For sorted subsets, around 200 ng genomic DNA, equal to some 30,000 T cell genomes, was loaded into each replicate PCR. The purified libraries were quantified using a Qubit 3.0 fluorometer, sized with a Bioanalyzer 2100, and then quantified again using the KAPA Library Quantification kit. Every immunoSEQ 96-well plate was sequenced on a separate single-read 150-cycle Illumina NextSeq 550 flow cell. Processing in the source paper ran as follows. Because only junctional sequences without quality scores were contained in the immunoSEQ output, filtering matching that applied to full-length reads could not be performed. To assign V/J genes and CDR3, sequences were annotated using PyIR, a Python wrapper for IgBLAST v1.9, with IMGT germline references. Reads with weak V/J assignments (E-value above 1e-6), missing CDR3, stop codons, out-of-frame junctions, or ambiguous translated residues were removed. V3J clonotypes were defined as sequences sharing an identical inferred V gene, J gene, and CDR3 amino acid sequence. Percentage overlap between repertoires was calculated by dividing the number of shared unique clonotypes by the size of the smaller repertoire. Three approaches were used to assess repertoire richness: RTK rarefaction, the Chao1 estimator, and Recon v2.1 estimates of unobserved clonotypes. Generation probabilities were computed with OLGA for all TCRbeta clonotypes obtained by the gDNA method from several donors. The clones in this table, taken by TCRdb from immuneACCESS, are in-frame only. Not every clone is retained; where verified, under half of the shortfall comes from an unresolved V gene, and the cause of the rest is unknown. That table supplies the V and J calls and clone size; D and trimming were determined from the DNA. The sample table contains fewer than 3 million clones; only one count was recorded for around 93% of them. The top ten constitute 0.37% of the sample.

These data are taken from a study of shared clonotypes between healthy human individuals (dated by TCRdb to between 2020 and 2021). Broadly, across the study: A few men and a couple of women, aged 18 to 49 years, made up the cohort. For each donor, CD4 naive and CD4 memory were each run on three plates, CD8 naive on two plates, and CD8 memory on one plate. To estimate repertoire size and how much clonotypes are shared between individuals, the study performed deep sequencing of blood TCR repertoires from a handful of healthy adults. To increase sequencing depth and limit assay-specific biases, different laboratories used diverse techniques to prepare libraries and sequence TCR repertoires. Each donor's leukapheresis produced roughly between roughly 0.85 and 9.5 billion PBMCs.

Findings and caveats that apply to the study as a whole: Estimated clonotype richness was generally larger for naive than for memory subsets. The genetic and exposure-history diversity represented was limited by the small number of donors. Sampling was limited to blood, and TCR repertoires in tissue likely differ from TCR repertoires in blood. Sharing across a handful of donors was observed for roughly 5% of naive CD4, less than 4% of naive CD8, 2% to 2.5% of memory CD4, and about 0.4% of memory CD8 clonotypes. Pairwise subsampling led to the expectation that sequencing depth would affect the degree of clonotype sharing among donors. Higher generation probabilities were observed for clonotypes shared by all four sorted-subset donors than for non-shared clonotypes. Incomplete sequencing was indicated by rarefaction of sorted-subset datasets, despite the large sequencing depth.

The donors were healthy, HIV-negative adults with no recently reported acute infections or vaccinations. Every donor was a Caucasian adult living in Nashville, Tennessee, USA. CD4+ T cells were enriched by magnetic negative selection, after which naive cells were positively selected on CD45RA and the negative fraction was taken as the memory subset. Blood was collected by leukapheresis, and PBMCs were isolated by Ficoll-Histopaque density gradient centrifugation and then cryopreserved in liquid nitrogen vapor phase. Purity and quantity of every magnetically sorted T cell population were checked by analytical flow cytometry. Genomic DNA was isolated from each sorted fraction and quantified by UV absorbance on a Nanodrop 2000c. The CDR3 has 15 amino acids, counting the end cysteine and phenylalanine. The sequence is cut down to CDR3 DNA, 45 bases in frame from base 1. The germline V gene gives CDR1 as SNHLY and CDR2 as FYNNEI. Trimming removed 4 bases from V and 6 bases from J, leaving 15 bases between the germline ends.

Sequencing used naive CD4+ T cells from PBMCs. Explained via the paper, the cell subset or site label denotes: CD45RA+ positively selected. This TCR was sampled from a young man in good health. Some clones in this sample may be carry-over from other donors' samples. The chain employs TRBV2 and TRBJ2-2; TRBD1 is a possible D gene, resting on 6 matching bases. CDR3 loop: CASSARNRDSGELFF. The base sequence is TGTGCCAGCAGTGCAAGAAACAGGGATTCCGGGGAGCTGTTTTTT.